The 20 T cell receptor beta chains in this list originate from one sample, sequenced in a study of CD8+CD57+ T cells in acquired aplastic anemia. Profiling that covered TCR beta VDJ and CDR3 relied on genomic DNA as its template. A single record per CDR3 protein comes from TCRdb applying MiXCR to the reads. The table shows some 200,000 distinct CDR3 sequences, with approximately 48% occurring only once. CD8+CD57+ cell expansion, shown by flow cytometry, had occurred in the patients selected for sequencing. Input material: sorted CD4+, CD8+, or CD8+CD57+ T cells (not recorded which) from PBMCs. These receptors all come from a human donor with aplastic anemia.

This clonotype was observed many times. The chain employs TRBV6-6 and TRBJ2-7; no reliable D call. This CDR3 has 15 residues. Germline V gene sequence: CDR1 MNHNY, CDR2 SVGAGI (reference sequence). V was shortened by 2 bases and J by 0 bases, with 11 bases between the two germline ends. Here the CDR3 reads CASSYGAGSSYEQYF. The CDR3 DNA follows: TGTGCCAGCAGTTACGGAGCAGGAAGCTCCTACGAGCAGTACTTC.

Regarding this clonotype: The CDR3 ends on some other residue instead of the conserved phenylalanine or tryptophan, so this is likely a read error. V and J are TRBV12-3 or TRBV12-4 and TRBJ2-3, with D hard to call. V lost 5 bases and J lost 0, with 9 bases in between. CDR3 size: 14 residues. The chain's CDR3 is CASSPRRSTDTQYS. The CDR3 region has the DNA TGTGCCAGCAGTCCCCGTAGGAGCACAGATACGCAGTATTCT.

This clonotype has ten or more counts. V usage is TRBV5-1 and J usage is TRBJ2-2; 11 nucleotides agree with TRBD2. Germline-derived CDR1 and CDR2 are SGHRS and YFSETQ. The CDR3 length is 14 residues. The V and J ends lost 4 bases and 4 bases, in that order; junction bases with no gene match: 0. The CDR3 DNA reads TGCGCCAGCAGCCTAGCGGGGGGCACCGGGGAGCTGTTTTTT. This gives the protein CASSLAGGTGELFF.

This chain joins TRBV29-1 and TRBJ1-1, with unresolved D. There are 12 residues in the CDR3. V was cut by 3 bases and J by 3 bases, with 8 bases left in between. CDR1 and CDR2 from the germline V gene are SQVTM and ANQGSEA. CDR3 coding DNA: TGCAGCGTTGAGGGATGGGACACTGAAGCTTTCTTT. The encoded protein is CSVEGWDTEAFF.

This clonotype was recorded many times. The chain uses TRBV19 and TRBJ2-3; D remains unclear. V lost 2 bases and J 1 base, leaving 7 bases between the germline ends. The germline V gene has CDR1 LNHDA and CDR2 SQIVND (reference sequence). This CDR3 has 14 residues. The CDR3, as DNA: TGTGCCAGTAGTATAACCTCGGGCACAGATACGCAGTATTTT. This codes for CASSITSGTDTQYF. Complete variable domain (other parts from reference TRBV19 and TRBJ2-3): DGGITQSPKYLFRKEGQNVTLSCEQNLNHDAMYWYRQDPGQGLRLIYYSQIVNDFQKGDIAEGYSVSREKKESFPLTVTSAQKNPTAFYLCASSITSGTDTQYFGPGTRLTVL.

The CDR3 sequence: CSARPLASGELFF. CDR3 DNA: TGCAGTGCTAGACCTTTAGCGAGCGGGGAGCTGTTTTTT. The chain is built from TRBV20-1 and TRBJ2-2; weak D call: TRBD2 (5 bases). Per the germline V gene, CDR1 is DFQATT and CDR2 is SNEGSKA (reference sequence). V lost 2 bases and J lost 7, with 11 bases in between. The CDR3 is made up of 13 amino acids.

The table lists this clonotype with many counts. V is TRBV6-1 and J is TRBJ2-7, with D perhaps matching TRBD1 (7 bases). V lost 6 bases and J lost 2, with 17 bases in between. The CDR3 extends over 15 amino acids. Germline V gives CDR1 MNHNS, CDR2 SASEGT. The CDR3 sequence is CASSRGDSGTYEQYF. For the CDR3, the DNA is TGTGCCAGCAGCCGCGGGGACAGCGGAACCTACGAGCAGTACTTC.

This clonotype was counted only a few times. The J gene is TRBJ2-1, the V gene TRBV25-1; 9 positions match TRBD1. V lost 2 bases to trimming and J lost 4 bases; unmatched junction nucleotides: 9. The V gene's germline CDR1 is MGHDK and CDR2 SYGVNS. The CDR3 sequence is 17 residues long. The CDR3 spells CASSETGGAGLYNEQFF. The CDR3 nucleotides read TGTGCCAGCAGTGAAACAGGGGGCGCAGGGCTATACAATGAGCAGTTCTTC.

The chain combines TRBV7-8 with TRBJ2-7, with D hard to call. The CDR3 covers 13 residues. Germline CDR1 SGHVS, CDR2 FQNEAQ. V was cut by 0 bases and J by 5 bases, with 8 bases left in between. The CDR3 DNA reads TGTGCCAGCAGCTTAGCGTTGGGTAACGAGCAGTACTTC. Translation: CASSLALGNEQYF.

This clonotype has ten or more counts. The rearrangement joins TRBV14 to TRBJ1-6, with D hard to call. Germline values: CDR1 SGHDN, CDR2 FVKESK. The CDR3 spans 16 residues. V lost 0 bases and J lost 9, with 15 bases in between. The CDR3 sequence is CASSQEGTGRVSPLHF. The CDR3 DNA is TGTGCCAGCAGCCAAGAAGGTACGGGAAGGGTTTCACCCCTCCACTTT. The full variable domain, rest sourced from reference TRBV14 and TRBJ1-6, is EAGVTQFPSHSVIEKGQTVTLRCDPISGHDNLYWYRRVMGKEIKFLLHFVKESKQDESGMPNNRFLAERTGGTYSTLKVQPAELEDSGVYFCASSQEGTGRVSPLHFGNGTRLTVT.

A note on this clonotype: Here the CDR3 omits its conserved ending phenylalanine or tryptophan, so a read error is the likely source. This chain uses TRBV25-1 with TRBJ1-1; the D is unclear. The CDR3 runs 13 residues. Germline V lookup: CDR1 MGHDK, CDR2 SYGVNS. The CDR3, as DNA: TGTGCCAGCAGTGAATCTGGGAACGCTGAAGCTTTCCTT. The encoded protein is CASSESGNAEAFL.

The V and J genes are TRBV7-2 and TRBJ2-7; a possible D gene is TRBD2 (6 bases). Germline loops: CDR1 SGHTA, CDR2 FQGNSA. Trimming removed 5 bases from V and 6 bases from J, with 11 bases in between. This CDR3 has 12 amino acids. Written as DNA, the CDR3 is TGTGCCAGCAGCCACATGGGGGGCGAGCAGTACTTC. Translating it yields CASSHMGGEQYF. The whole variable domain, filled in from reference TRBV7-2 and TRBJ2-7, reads GAGVSQSPSNKVTEKGKDVELRCDPISGHTALYWYRQSLGQGLEFLIYFQGNSAPDKSGLPSDRFSAERTGGSVSTLTIQRTQQEDSAVYLCASSHMGGEQYFGPGTRLTVT.

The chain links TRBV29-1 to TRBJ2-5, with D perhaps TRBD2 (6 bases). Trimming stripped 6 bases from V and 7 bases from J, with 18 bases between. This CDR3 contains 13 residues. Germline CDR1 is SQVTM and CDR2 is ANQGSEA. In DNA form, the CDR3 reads TGCAGCGTAGGAGGACGGACTAAATGGACCCAGTACTTC. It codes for CSVGGRTKWTQYF.

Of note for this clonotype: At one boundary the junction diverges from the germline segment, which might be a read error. DNA of the CDR3: TGTGCCAGCAGTGACTCGCGGGGAGGGATAGATACGCAGTATTTT. Residues: CASSDSRGGIDTQYF. The gene calls are TRBV10-3 and TRBJ2-3; the match to TRBD2 covers 7 bases. Per the germline V gene, CDR1 is ENHRY and CDR2 is SYGVKD. This CDR3 is 15 amino acids long.

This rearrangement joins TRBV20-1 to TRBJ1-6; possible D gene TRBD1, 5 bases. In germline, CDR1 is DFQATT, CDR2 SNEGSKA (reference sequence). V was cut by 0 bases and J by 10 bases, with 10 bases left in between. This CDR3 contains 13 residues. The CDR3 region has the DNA TGCAGTGCTAGAGATGGGGACCTCTCACCCCTCCACTTT. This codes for CSARDGDLSPLHF.

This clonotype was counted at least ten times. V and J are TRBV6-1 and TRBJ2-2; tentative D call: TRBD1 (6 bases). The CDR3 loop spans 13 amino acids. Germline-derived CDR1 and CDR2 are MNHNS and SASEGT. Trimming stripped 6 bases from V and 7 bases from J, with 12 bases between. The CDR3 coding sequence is TGTGCCAGCAGAACAGGGAGTAACGGGGAGCTGTTTTTT. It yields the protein CASRTGSNGELFF.

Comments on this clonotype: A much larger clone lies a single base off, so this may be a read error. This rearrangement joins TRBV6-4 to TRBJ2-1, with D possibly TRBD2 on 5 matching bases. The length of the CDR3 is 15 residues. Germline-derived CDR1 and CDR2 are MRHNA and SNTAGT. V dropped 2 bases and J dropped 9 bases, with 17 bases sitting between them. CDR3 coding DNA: TGTGCCAGCAGTGACGGGAGTTGGTTTACAAGTGAGCAGTTCTTC. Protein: CASSDGSWFTSEQFF.

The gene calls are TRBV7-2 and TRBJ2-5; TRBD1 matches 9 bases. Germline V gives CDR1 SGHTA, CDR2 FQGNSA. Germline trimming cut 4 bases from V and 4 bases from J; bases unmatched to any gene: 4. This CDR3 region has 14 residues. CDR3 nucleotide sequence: TGTGCCAGCAGCTATGGACAGGGGAGAGAGACCCAGTACTTC. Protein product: CASSYGQGRETQYF. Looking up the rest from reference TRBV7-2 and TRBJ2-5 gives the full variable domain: GAGVSQSPSNKVTEKGKDVELRCDPISGHTALYWYRQSLGQGLEFLIYFQGNSAPDKSGLPSDRFSAERTGGSVSTLTIQRTQQEDSAVYLCASSYGQGRETQYFGPGTRLLVL.

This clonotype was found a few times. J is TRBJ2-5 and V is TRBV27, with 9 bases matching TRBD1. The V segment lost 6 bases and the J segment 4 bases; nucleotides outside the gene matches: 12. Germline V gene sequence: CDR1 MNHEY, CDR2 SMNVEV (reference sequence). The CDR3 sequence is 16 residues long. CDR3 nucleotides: TGTGCCAGCAGGGCGTCCGGGACAGGGTTCGGAGAGACCCAGTACTTC. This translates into CASRASGTGFGETQYF.

DNA for the CDR3: TGTGCCAGCAGCTTCGGGAGGGGAAGGTTGGGAGACACCGGGGAGCTGTTTTTT. Residues: CASSFGRGRLGDTGELFF. J is TRBJ2-2 and V is TRBV7-9; 8 bases fit TRBD2. This CDR3 has 18 residues. Trimming cost V 3 bases and J 3 bases; bases outside gene matches: 12. Per germline, CDR1 SEHNR and CDR2 FQNEAQ (reference sequence).